Below, 28 T cell receptor beta chains from the same sample are listed, as sequenced in a study of control samples from healthy donors and cancer patients. Produced via immunoSEQ multiplex PCR; TCRdb's table is partial and in-frame only. The sample holds over 150,000 clones, approximately 94% seen once. Sequencing was carried out using blood. The receptors shown here come from a woman younger than 35 in good health.

Only a few counts were recorded for this clone. CDR3 bases: TGTGCCAGCAGCGCCCCCGGCAACCGCCTGAACGAGCAGTACTTC. Translating gives CASSAPGNRLNEQYF. The J gene is TRBJ2-7, the V gene TRBV7-9; D remains unclear. V lost 5 bases to trimming and J lost 5 bases, with 19 bases between them. The germline V gene has CDR1 SEHNR and CDR2 FQNEAQ (reference sequence). The CDR3 runs to 15 residues.

DNA for the CDR3: TGTGCCACCAGTGATTCCGGACACCTATATGGCTACACCTTC. Its protein is CATSDSGHLYGYTF. The V call is TRBV24-1, the J call TRBJ1-2, with TRBD1 as a possible D gene (5 bases). With 2 bases removed from V and 5 bases from J, the gap between germline ends came to 11 bases. Germline V gene lookup returns CDR1 KGHDR and CDR2 SFDVKD. The CDR3 extends over 14 amino acids.

The chain has TRBV20-1 and TRBJ1-3, with D hard to call. Trimming removed 3 bases from V and 0 bases from J, with 12 bases in between. The germline V gene encodes CDR1 DFQATT and CDR2 SNEGSKA (reference sequence). The CDR3 runs to 15 residues. The CDR3 DNA is TGCAGTGCTAGTGACACAATGAGCTCTGGAAACACCATATATTTT. It yields the protein CSASDTMSSGNTIYF.

The chain couples TRBV15 to TRBJ1-5; D unclear. CDR1 LNHNV and CDR2 YYDKDF come from the germline V gene (reference sequence). V shed 8 bases and J shed 0 bases, with 14 bases lying between them. This CDR3 has 15 residues. In DNA, the CDR3 is TGTGCCACCGGGGTGGAGGTAAATAGCAATCAGCCCCAGCATTTT. This codes for CATGVEVNSNQPQHF.

This chain links TRBV2 with TRBJ1-5, with D tentatively TRBD1 (6 bases). The CDR3 has 15 residues. In germline, CDR1 is SNHLY, CDR2 FYNNEI. Between the trimmed V and J ends, which lost 2 bases and 7 bases, there was a span of 15 bases. The CDR3 loop reads CASSEWAGAGQPQHF. Here the CDR3 DNA reads TGTGCCAGCAGTGAATGGGCGGGGGCAGGACAGCCCCAGCATTTT.

This sequence joins TRBV7-2 and TRBJ2-7, with TRBD2 matching 11 bases. From germline, CDR1 is SGHTA and CDR2 FQGNSA. CDR3 length equals 15 residues. V trimming: 6 bases; J trimming: 2 bases; junction bases outside the gene matches: 6. Here the CDR3 reads CASSPVAGGPYEQYF. CDR3 DNA sequence: TGTGCCAGCAGTCCCGTAGCGGGAGGGCCCTACGAGCAGTACTTC.

This chain connects TRBV19 to TRBJ1-1; 9 bases match TRBD1. Germline CDR1 LNHDA, CDR2 SQIVND (reference sequence). The CDR3 has 13 residues. The J segment lost 1 base and the V segment lost 10 bases, leaving 4 bases of the junction unmatched. Written as DNA, the CDR3 is TGTGCCACCCTGGGACAGGGGAACACTGAAGCTTTCTTT. Translated, it gives CATLGQGNTEAFF. The whole variable domain, remainder taken from reference TRBV19 and TRBJ1-1, is DGGITQSPKYLFRKEGQNVTLSCEQNLNHDAMYWYRQDPGQGLRLIYYSQIVNDFQKGDIAEGYSVSREKKESFPLTVTSAQKNPTAFYLCATLGQGNTEAFFGQGTRLTVV.

This clone appeared a few times. J is TRBJ1-2 and V is TRBV13, with D possibly TRBD1 on 6 matching bases. V dropped 3 bases and J dropped 8 bases, with 10 bases sitting between them. CDR3 length equals 12 residues. The V gene's germline CDR1 is PRHDT and CDR2 FYEKMQ (reference sequence). The CDR3 coding sequence is TGTGCCAGCAGCTTGGGGGCTTACGGCTACACCTTC. It specifies CASSLGAYGYTF.

The chain is built from TRBV6-5 and TRBJ1-5; D possibly corresponds to TRBD1 (6 bases). The V gene lost 6 bases and the J gene lost 6 bases, with 12 bases spanning the gap. The CDR3 runs 13 residues. Looked up from germline, CDR1 is MNHEY and CDR2 is SVGAGI. The CDR3: CASSTGSLQPQHF. CDR3 bases: TGTGCCAGCAGCACAGGGAGTCTTCAGCCCCAGCATTTT.

The chain links TRBV28 to TRBJ1-5, with D unclear. The V and J ends lost 10 bases and 0 bases respectively, with 13 bases between them. Germline V gives CDR1 MDHEN, CDR2 SYDVKM. CDR3 length equals 14 residues. The CDR3 region is CATSVRGSNQPQHF. The CDR3, as DNA: TGTGCCACCTCAGTTCGAGGTAGCAATCAGCCCCAGCATTTT.

The rearrangement links TRBV5-1 to TRBJ2-7; 7 bases agree with TRBD1. J was trimmed by 2 bases and V by 5 bases; bases with no gene match: 7. Germline values: CDR1 SGHRS, CDR2 YFSETQ. The length of the CDR3 is 14 residues. In DNA form, the CDR3 reads TGCGCCAGCAGGGCCGGGACAGTACCCTACGAGCAGTACTTC. Protein sequence: CASRAGTVPYEQYF.

V is TRBV15 and J is TRBJ2-7; TRBD1 agrees at 9 bases. This CDR3 has 15 residues. V dropped 3 bases and J dropped 1; count of bases not matched to a gene: 4. The germline gives CDR1 LNHNV, CDR2 YYDKDF (reference sequence). CDR3 sequence reads: CATSRGQGISYEQYF. The CDR3 bases are TGTGCCACCAGCAGGGGACAGGGAATTTCCTACGAGCAGTACTTC.

The rearrangement uses TRBV4-1 and TRBJ2-1; 7 nucleotides match TRBD2. The germline CDR1 and CDR2 sequences are MGHRA and YSYEKL. The CDR3 has 17 residues. Trimming at V came to 1 base and at J to 3 bases, leaving 9 bases not matched to a gene. The CDR3 is CASSQGLAGLYYNEQFF. Written as DNA, the CDR3 is TGCGCCAGCAGCCAAGGGTTGGCGGGACTATACTACAATGAGCAGTTCTTC.

The chain is built from TRBV25-1 and TRBJ1-2; D gene unclear. The germline V gene has CDR1 MGHDK and CDR2 SYGVNS. The V end lost 2 bases, the J end lost 0 bases, and 7 bases lay between the germline ends. The CDR3 sequence is 14 residues long. CDR3 in DNA: TGTGCCAGCAGTGAACGGCCAGCTAACTATGGCTACACCTTC. The encoded protein is CASSERPANYGYTF.

J is TRBJ2-6 and V is TRBV24-1, with D perhaps TRBD2 (5 bases). This CDR3 has 15 residues. Looked up from germline, CDR1 is KGHDR and CDR2 is SFDVKD. Trimming took 4 bases from V and 4 from J, leaving 10 bases between them. DNA of the CDR3: TGTGCCACCAGTGACACTAGGTCCGGGGCCAACGTCCTGACTTTC. As protein: CATSDTRSGANVLTF.

In its sample, this clone was seen once. The genes are TRBV9 and TRBJ2-1, with D maybe TRBD2 (6 bases). The length of the CDR3 is 13 residues. Germline values: CDR1 SGDLS, CDR2 YYNGEE. Deletions cut 1 base from V and 5 bases from J, with 7 bases between. The CDR3 nucleotides read TGTGCCAGCAGCGTATGGGGGGACAATGAGCAGTTCTTC. Translated, it gives CASSVWGDNEQFF.

Note on this clone: Other DNA sequences from this sample encode an identical CDR3 as well. The chain has TRBV6-5 and TRBJ2-1; 9 nucleotides agree with TRBD2. The CDR3 has 15 residues. In germline, CDR1 is MNHEY, CDR2 SVGAGI. V was clipped by 6 bases and J by 0 bases; unmatched bases: 3. The CDR3 reads CASSYSGSSYNEQFF. Here the CDR3 DNA reads TGTGCCAGCAGCTATAGCGGGAGCTCCTACAATGAGCAGTTCTTC.

This chain links TRBV7-2 with TRBJ1-6; no definite D call. The CDR3 runs 16 residues. The V and J ends lost 1 base and 1 base respectively, with 8 bases between them. Germline V lookup: CDR1 SGHTA, CDR2 FQGNSA. CDR3 bases: TGTGCCAGCAGCTTAGAGCGCCCGTCCTATAATTCACCCCTCCACTTT. Encoded protein: CASSLERPSYNSPLHF.

This clone was found once. The chain uses TRBV6-5 and TRBJ2-7; 7 bases map to TRBD2. This CDR3 region has 13 residues. With 5 bases clipped from V and 6 bases from J, the junction kept 7 bases outside the gene matches. Germline assignment: CDR1 MNHEY and CDR2 SVGAGI. The CDR3 bases are TGTGCCAGCAGTAGGGGAGGGCTTGGCGAGCAGTACTTC. It yields the protein CASSRGGLGEQYF.

CDR3: CATPPLKYNSPLHF. DNA for the CDR3: TGTGCCACCCCCCCTCTTAAATATAATTCACCCCTCCACTTT. This sequence joins TRBV6-4 and TRBJ1-6; D remains unclear. The V end lost 10 bases, the J end lost 4 bases, and 14 bases lay between the germline ends. The CDR3 spans 14 residues. Germline CDR1 MRHNA, CDR2 SNTAGT.

CDR3 sequence: CASSETSMGREQYF. The CDR3 nucleotides read TGTGCCAGCAGTGAGACTAGCATGGGTCGCGAGCAGTACTTC. The gene calls are TRBV6-2 or TRBV6-3 and TRBJ2-7; 7 nucleotides line up with TRBD2. The CDR3 runs to 14 residues. Germline V lookup: CDR1 MNHEY, CDR2 SVGEGT. V shed 5 bases, J shed 6 bases, and the junction held 10 bases outside the gene matches.

V and J are TRBV25-1 and TRBJ1-2; 7 bases map to TRBD1. Germline CDR1 reads MGHDK; CDR2 reads SYGVNS. The CDR3 length is 18 residues. Trimming cost V 4 bases and J 5 bases; bases outside gene matches: 19. The CDR3 spells CASSGHDTGTDFKYGYTF. The DNA of the CDR3 is TGTGCCAGCAGTGGCCATGACACTGGGACAGATTTTAAGTATGGCTACACCTTC.

Regarding this clone: The sample has other DNA sequences that encode this CDR3 too. J is TRBJ1-5 and V is TRBV2; no clear D. The V gene's germline CDR1 is SNHLY and CDR2 FYNNEI. V shed 6 bases and J shed 2 bases, with 8 bases lying between them. This CDR3 contains 13 residues. CDR3 residues: CASSERGNQPQHF. CDR3 nucleotide sequence: TGTGCCAGCAGCGAACGGGGCAATCAGCCCCAGCATTTT.

The chain links TRBV5-8 to TRBJ2-4; TRBD1 or TRBD2 may be the D gene (6 bases each). From germline, CDR1 is SGHTS and CDR2 YDEGEE. Trimming left V 4 bases short and J 3 bases short, with 17 bases between. The CDR3 runs 16 residues. The chain's CDR3 is CASSQPGGRSKNIQYF. DNA of the CDR3: TGTGCCAGCAGCCAGCCTGGGGGGCGAAGCAAAAACATTCAGTACTTC.

The rearrangement joins TRBV19 to TRBJ1-5, with D hard to call. Trimming took 3 bases from V and 3 from J, leaving 12 bases between them. CDR3 size: 15 residues. Germline V gene data show CDR1 as LNHDA and CDR2 as SQIVND (reference sequence). DNA for the CDR3: TGTGCCAGTAGTATCACAGCGGCTACCAATCAGCCCCAGCATTTT. It translates to CASSITAATNQPQHF.

The CDR3 sequence: CASSFRDRVDYGYTF. The CDR3 DNA reads as TGTGCCAGCAGCTTTCGCGACAGGGTAGATTATGGCTACACCTTC. This sequence joins TRBV11-3 and TRBJ1-2; 7 bases are a match to TRBD1. CDR1 and CDR2 from the germline V gene are SGHNT and YENEEA. The CDR3 sequence is 15 residues long. V lost 3 bases to trimming and J lost 5 bases; unmatched junction nucleotides: 9.

The V call is TRBV2, the J call TRBJ1-4, with 10 nucleotides matching TRBD1. The CDR3 sequence is 16 residues long. V was pared by 6 bases and J by 4 bases, with 8 bases of the junction left unmatched. Germline CDR1 SNHLY, CDR2 FYNNEI. The CDR3 sequence: CASRERQGAVNEKLFF. The CDR3 DNA reads as TGTGCCAGCAGAGAAAGACAGGGGGCTGTTAATGAAAAACTGTTTTTT. Supplemented by reference TRBV2 and TRBJ1-4, the full variable domain reads EPEVTQTPSHQVTQMGQEVILRCVPISNHLYFYWYRQILGQKVEFLVSFYNNEISEKSEIFDDQFSVERPDGSNFTLKIRSTKLEDSAMYFCASRERQGAVNEKLFFGSGTQLSVL.

The V call is TRBV6-5, the J call TRBJ1-2; D possibly corresponds to TRBD1 (5 bases). Germline V gene data show CDR1 as MNHEY and CDR2 as SVGAGI. Trimming left V 0 bases short and J 6 bases short, with 11 bases between. The CDR3 spans 14 residues. In DNA form, the CDR3 reads TGTGCCAGCAGTTACTCGAGAGGGGTTGATGGCTACACCTTC. Translating gives CASSYSRGVDGYTF.